Below are 6 T cell receptor beta chains sequenced from a single sample in a study of T-cell reconstitution after alpha-beta-depleted transplantation in children. Unique molecular identifiers tagged the TCRbeta library. Each CDR3 protein is one row after TCRdb ran MiXCR on the PCR reads. Of some 490,000 distinct CDR3 sequences listed, approximately 12% are singletons. This specimen was PBMCs from the stem cell graft donor, taken from the stem cell graft. Receptor source: a human donor who donated a stem cell graft to a child with combined immunodeficiency.

In its sample, this clonotype was seen many times. The rearrangement joins TRBV15 to TRBJ1-4; possible D gene TRBD1, 5 bases. Germline V CDR1 and CDR2: LNHNV, YYDKDF (reference sequence). This CDR3 is 15 amino acids long. V dropped 0 bases and J dropped 7 bases, with 12 bases sitting between them. The DNA of the CDR3 is TGTGCCACCAGCAGAGATTTGCAGGGACCTGAAAAACTGTTTTTT. Encoded protein: CATSRDLQGPEKLFF.

This rearrangement joins TRBV12-3 or TRBV12-4 to TRBJ2-7; D perhaps matches TRBD1 (6 bases). The CDR3 is made up of 12 amino acids. V shed 6 bases and J shed 8 bases, with 14 bases lying between them. CDR3 sequence reads: CASSQEGQKQYF. DNA for the CDR3: TGTGCCAGCAGCCAAGAGGGACAAAAGCAGTACTTC.

In its sample, this clonotype was seen a few times. This chain connects TRBV10-3 to TRBJ2-1; D call uncertain. Germline lookup yields CDR1 ENHRY and CDR2 SYGVKD. This CDR3 has 12 amino acids. V gave up 3 bases and J gave up 11 bases, with 11 bases separating them. The CDR3 DNA reads as TGTGCCATCAGTGAAGCTTCATCGCAGCAGTTCTTC. This translates into CAISEASSQQFF.

The chain combines TRBV30 with TRBJ2-2; D is uncertain. Trimming stripped 5 bases from V and 6 bases from J, with 10 bases between. Germline V gene sequence: CDR1 GTSNPN, CDR2 SVGIG (reference sequence). The CDR3 runs 12 residues. The CDR3 DNA follows: TGTGCCTGGTCTGGTGCGGCCGGGGAGCTGTTTTTT. Its protein is CAWSGAAGELFF.

The chain carries TRBV27 and TRBJ2-1; D not certain. Trimming pared 3 bases from V and 4 bases from J, leaving 10 bases between. This CDR3 is built from 14 residues. CDR1 and CDR2 (germline): MNHEY, SMNVEV (reference sequence). CDR3 protein: CASSFGLGYNEQFF. Here the CDR3 DNA reads TGTGCCAGCAGTTTTGGGTTAGGGTACAATGAGCAGTTCTTC.

The gene calls are TRBV7-8 and TRBJ1-4; D not certain. In germline, CDR1 is SGHVS, CDR2 FQNEAQ. The CDR3 totals 14 residues. Trimming took 6 bases from V and 5 from J, leaving 13 bases between them. CDR3 DNA: TGTGCCAGCAGACCAGGACGGAAAAATGAAAAACTGTTTTTT. Translating it yields CASRPGRKNEKLFF.